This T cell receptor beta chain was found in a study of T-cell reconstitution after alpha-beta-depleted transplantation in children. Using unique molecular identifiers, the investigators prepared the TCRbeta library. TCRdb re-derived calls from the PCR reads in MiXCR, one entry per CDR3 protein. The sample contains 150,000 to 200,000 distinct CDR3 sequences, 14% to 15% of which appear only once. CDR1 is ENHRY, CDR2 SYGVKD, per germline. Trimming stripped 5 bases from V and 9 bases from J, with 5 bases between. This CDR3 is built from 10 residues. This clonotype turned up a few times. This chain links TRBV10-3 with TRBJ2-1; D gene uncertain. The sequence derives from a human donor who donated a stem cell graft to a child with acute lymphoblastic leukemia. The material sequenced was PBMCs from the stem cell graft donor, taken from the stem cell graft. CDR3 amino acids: CAISSGEQFF. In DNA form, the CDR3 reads TGTGCCATCAGTTCGGGTGAGCAGTTCTTC.